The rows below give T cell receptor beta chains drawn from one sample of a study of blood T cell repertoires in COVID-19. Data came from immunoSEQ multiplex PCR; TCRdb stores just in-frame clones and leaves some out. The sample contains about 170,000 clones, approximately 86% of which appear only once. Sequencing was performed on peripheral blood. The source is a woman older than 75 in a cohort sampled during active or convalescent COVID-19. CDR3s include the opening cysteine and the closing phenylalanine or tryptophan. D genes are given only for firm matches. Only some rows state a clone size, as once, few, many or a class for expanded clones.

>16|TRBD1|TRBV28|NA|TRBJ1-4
TGTGCCAGCAGCAGGGACAGGGGGACAACTAATGAAAAACTGTTTTTT
CASSRDRGTTNEKLFF
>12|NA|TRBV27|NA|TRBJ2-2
TGTGCCAGCAGTTCCGGGGTCGGGGAGCTGTTTTTT
CASSSGVGELFF
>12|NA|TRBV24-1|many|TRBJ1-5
TGTGCCACCATGGGGAGTAATCAGCCCCAGCATTTT
CATMGSNQPQHF
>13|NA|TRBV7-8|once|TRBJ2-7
TGTGCCAGCAGCTACGGTGAGGTCTACGAGCAGTACTTC
CASSYGEVYEQYF
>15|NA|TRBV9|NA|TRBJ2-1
TGTGCCGGGGCCCCGGACACCGCCGCTCTCAATGAGCAGTTCTTC
CAGAPDTAALNEQFF
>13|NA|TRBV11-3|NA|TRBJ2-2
TGTGCCAGCAGCCCCCTTGTTTCCGGGGAGCTGTTTTTT
CASSPLVSGELFF
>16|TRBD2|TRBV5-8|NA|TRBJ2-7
TGTGCCAGCAGCCGGGCAGCGGGGCTAACCTCCTACGAGCAGTACTTC
CASSRAAGLTSYEQYF
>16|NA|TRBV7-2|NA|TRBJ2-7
TGTGCCAGCAGCCAGCAGTCAATGGGGGCATTCTACGAGCAGTACTTC
CASSQQSMGAFYEQYF
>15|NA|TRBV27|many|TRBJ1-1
TGTGCCAGCAGCCTCAATCCTAGGGCGGGTACTGAAGCTTTCTTT
CASSLNPRAGTEAFF
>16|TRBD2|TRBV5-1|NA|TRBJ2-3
TGCGCCAGCAGCCCAGGACTAGCGACTAGCACAGATACGCAGTATTTT
CASSPGLATSTDTQYF
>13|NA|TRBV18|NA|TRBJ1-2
TGTGCCAGCGCCCGGGAAGGGAACTATGGCTACACCTTC
CASAREGNYGYTF
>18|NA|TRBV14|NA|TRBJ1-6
TGTGCCAGCAGCCAAGGGATAAGGGGCCGCCACTATAATTCACCCCTCCACTTT
CASSQGIRGRHYNSPLHF
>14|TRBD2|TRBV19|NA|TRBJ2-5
TGTGCCAGTAATCAGCGGGGCCAACAAGAGACCCAGTACTTC
CASNQRGQQETQYF
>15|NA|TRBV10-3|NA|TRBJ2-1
TGTGCCATCAGTGAGCCGGCAGGCTCTCACAATGAGCAGTTCTTC
CAISEPAGSHNEQFF
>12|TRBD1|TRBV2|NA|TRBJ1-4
TGTGCCAGCAGAGGACAGGGAGAAAAACTGTTTTTT
CASRGQGEKLFF
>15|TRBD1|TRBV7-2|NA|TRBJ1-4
TGTGCCAGCAGCTTAGGTCCTACAGGGGCCGAAAAACTGTTTTTT
CASSLGPTGAEKLFF
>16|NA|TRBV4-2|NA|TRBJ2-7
TGTGCCAGCAGCCAAGAAGTCGTGGGACACCGAGGGGAGCAGTACTTC
CASSQEVVGHRGEQYF
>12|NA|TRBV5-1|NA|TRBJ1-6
TGCGCCAGCAGCAGGGGTAATTCACCCCTCCACTTT
CASSRGNSPLHF
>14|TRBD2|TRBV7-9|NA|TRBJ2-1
TGTGCCAGCAGCTTGGGACTAGCGGGAAATGAGCAGTTCTTC
CASSLGLAGNEQFF
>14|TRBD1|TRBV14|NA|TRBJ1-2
TGTGCCAGCAGCCAGTCGACAGGGGCGACGGGCTACACCTTC
CASSQSTGATGYTF
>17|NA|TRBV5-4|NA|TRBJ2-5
TGTGCCAGCAGCCAAAACAGGGGGGGGGACCCACGGGAGACCCAGTACTTC
CASSQNRGGDPRETQYF
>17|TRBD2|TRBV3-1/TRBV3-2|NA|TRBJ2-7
TGTGCCAGCAGCAAAGGGATACTAGCGGGGGGTCCCTACGAGCAGTACTTC
CASSKGILAGGPYEQYF
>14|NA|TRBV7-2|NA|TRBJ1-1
TGTGCCAGCAGCTTGAAAAGGGGAGGCACTGAAGCTTTCTTT
CASSLKRGGTEAFF
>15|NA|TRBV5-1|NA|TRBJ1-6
TGCGCCAGCAGCTTTTCGGGGGGGAAGGATTCACCCCTCCACTTT
CASSFSGGKDSPLHF
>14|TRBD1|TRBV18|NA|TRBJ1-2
TGTGCCAGCTCACCACCATCCGACAGGGGCGGCTACACCTTC
CASSPPSDRGGYTF
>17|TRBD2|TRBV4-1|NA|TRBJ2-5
TGCGCCAGCAGCCAAGTCGGGACTAGCGGGGGCCAAGAGACCCAGTACTTC
CASSQVGTSGGQETQYF
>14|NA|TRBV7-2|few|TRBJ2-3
TGTGCCAGCAGCCTCGGACTGACAGGAGATACGCAGTATTTT
CASSLGLTGDTQYF
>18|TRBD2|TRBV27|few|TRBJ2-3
TGTGCCAGCAGTTTATCCCAGAGACTAGCGGGGGGGCCAGATACGCAGTATTTT
CASSLSQRLAGGPDTQYF
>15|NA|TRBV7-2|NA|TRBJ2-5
TGTGCCAGCAGCTTACGGGGGACAGTCCAAGAGACCCAGTACTTC
CASSLRGTVQETQYF
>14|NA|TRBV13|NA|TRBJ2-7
TGTGCCAGCAGCCCCGAAACGGAGGGTGGCGAGCAGTACTTC
CASSPETEGGEQYF
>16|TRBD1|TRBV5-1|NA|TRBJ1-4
TGCGCCAGCATGGAGGGGACAGGGGGTCCTAATGAAAAACTGTTTTTT
CASMEGTGGPNEKLFF
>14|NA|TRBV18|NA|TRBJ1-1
TGTGCCAGCTCATACAGGGATATAAACACTGAAGCTTTCTTT
CASSYRDINTEAFF
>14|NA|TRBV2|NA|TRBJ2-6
TGTGCCAGCAAGTCGGGCTCTGGGGCCAACGTCCTGACTTTC
CASKSGSGANVLTF
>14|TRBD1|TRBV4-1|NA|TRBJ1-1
TGCGCCAGCAGCCTCCAGGGGGCGCACACTGAAGCTTTCTTT
CASSLQGAHTEAFF
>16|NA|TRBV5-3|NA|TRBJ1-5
TGTGCCAGAAGCTTGAGCACAGGGCGTTGCAATCAGCCCCAGCATTTT
CARSLSTGRCNQPQHF
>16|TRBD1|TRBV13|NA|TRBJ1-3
TGTGCCAGCAGCTCGCGGACAGGAAGCTCTGGAAACACCATATATTTT
CASSSRTGSSGNTIYF
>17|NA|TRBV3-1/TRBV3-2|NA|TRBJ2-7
TGTGCCAGCAGCCAAACCCGGGCCTCCAAAGGGGCCTACGAGCAGTACTTC
CASSQTRASKGAYEQYF
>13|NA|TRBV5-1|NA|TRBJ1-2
TGCGCCAGCAGCCCGGGACAAAGCTATGGCTACACCTTC
CASSPGQSYGYTF
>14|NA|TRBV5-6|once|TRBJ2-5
TGTGCCAGCAGCTTGATCAGCGGACAAGAGACCCAGTACTTC
CASSLISGQETQYF
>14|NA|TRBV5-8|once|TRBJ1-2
TGTGCCAGCAGCTTGGGTGCAGGGCACTATGGCTACACCTTC
CASSLGAGHYGYTF
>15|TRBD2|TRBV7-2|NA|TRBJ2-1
TGTGCCAGCAGCCAGCGGGGGGGCAGGTTCAATGAGCAGTTCTTC
CASSQRGGRFNEQFF
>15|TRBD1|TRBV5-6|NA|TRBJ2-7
TGTGCCAGCAGCTTGGAACCAGGGGGCTCCTACGAGCAGTACTTC
CASSLEPGGSYEQYF
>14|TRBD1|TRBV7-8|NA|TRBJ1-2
TGTGCCAGCAGCTCTGGGGACAGTTTACATGGCTACACCTTC
CASSSGDSLHGYTF
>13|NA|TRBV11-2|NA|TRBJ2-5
TGTGCCAGCAGCTTCGACTCCCAAGAGACCCAGTACTTC
CASSFDSQETQYF
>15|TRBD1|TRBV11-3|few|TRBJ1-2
TGTGCCAGCAGCTTAGATAGAGGGACAGTGTATGGCTACACCTTC
CASSLDRGTVYGYTF